Listed below are T cell receptor beta chains from one sample, sequenced in a study of blood T cell repertoires in COVID-19. Assay: immunoSEQ multiplex PCR; the TCRdb copy retains only in-frame clones and omits some. Of 200,000 to 300,000 clones listed, 86% are singletons. Sample: peripheral blood. The receptors were sampled from a man aged 25 to 45 with active or convalescent COVID-19. The CDR3 runs from the conserved cysteine through the conserved F or W. Fields, in order: V gene, J gene, clone size, CDR3 protein. A clone size is listed for some rows: how often the clone was seen (once, few, many), or a class if it is expanded.

>TRBV2|TRBJ1-2|few
CAGREGGGFGYTF
>TRBV6-5|TRBJ2-2|-
CASIGRGATGELFF
>TRBV5-8|TRBJ1-4|-
CASSNTGRGDEKLFF
>TRBV7-9|TRBJ2-1|-
CASSNDYPNYNEQFF
>TRBV10-2|TRBJ1-1|-
CASSVAGGSTEAFF
>TRBV16|TRBJ2-7|-
CASSQSGGGAYEQYF
>TRBV6-1|TRBJ2-3|-
CASSEGVAGGVDTQYF
>TRBV5-1|TRBJ2-5|-
CASSSGVGETQYF
>TRBV4-3|TRBJ1-2|-
CASSQDGGGDYGYTF
>TRBV5-1|TRBJ2-1|once
CASSYPSAHNEQFF
>TRBV7-2|TRBJ1-1|-
CASSLIQGASTEAFF
>TRBV11-2|TRBJ1-1|-
CASSFRFGGATEAFF
>TRBV6-4|TRBJ2-1|-
CASSSVTSSYNEQFF
>TRBV7-2|TRBJ1-5|few
CASSFGPQGINQPQHF
>TRBV21-1|TRBJ2-3|-
CARQRTGKADTQYF
>TRBV5-1|TRBJ2-7|few
CASSSTGSSLYEQYF
>TRBV9|TRBJ2-4|many
CASSTGVTSGGLSIQYF
>TRBV5-1|TRBJ1-1|-
CASSSGGSEAFF
>TRBV5-1|TRBJ2-7|once
CASSFDLTTTYEQYF
>TRBV5-4|TRBJ1-2|-
CASSRDYGYTF
>TRBV11-2|TRBJ2-3|-
CASSFYFGGGARDTQYF
>TRBV2|TRBJ2-3|-
CASGTSGGRPDTQYF
>TRBV4-1|TRBJ1-2|-
CASSRGTGYNYGYTF
>TRBV6-2/TRBV6-3|TRBJ1-5|-
CASSYAQGSQPQHF
>TRBV2|TRBJ2-7|-
CAGQGGGNSYEQYF
>TRBV6-6|TRBJ2-1|-
CASSPVGQGAHYNEQFF
>TRBV4-3|TRBJ1-5|once
CASSQDGTGNQPQHF
>TRBV7-6|TRBJ2-2|-
CASSVAALAGEAGELFF
>TRBV2|TRBJ2-7|many
CASSEYQGQGAKYEQYF
>TRBV12-3/TRBV12-4|TRBJ1-1|-
CASSLVGATEAFF
>TRBV7-9|TRBJ2-2|-
CASSSGTRPGELFF
>TRBV27|TRBJ1-3|few
CASSLSRSGNTIYF
>TRBV3-1/TRBV3-2|TRBJ2-7|-
CASSLFLGQGYEQYF
>TRBV7-9|TRBJ1-1|-
CATYLQGVNTEAFF
>TRBV13|TRBJ2-3|-
CASSHPGTDTQYF
>TRBV4-2|TRBJ2-1|-
CASSRSSGGADYEQFF
>TRBV7-9|TRBJ1-1|-
CASSLITFLNTEAFF
>TRBV15|TRBJ2-5|-
CATSRDIGGETQYF